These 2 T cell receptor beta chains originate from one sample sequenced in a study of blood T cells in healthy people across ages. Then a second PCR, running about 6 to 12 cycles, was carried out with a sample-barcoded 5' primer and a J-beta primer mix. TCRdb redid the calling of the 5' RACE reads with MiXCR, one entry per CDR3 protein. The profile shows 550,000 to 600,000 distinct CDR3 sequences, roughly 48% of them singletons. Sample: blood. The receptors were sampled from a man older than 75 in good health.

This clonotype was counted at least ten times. This CDR3 reads CASRVTSGEGYGYTF. The DNA of the CDR3 is TGTGCCAGCAGAGTTACATCAGGGGAGGGCTATGGCTACACCTTC. V gene TRBV6-6 combines with J gene TRBJ1-2; weak D call: TRBD1 (6 bases). V was shortened by 6 bases and J by 4 bases, with 18 bases between the two germline ends. The CDR3 covers 15 residues. From germline, CDR1 is MNHNY and CDR2 SVGAGI (reference sequence).

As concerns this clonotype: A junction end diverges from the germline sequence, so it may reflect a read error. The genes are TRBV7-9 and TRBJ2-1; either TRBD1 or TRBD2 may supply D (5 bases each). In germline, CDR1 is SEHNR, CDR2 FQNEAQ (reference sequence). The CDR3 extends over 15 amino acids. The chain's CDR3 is CVSSPGQSSYNEQFF. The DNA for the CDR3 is TGTGTCAGCAGCCCGGGGCAGAGCTCCTACAATGAGCAGTTCTTC.